This T cell receptor (beta chain) was retrieved from a study of shared clonotypes between healthy human individuals. General observations from the study: About 4.5% of naive CD4 clonotypes were common to a few donors.

V gave up 1 base and J gave up 14 bases, with 20 bases separating them. CDR1 and CDR2 from the germline V gene are SGHTA and FQGNSA. The CDR3 is 15 residues long. Note on this clone: Its antigen is unidentified.

Genomic DNA of each subset was evenly split across several immunoSEQ plates. The method was immunoSEQ multiplex PCR; TCRdb's version includes in-frame clones alone and lacks a portion of them. The sample lists some 500,000 clones, approximately 95% seen once, with approximately 0.062% in the top ten. Naive CD45RA+ and memory CD45RA-negative subsets were split from CD4+ cells. The origin of this receptor is a woman aged 25 to 45 in good health. This chain uses TRBV7-2 with TRBJ1-4; D may be TRBD1 (6 bases). Specimen: naive CD4+ T cells sorted from blood. Subset of the sample: CD45RA+ positively selected. The CDR3 region has the DNA TGTGCCAGCAGCTTAGATGCCGCGACAGGAGCCGGTCTGTTTTTT. Translating gives CASSLDAATGAGLFF.